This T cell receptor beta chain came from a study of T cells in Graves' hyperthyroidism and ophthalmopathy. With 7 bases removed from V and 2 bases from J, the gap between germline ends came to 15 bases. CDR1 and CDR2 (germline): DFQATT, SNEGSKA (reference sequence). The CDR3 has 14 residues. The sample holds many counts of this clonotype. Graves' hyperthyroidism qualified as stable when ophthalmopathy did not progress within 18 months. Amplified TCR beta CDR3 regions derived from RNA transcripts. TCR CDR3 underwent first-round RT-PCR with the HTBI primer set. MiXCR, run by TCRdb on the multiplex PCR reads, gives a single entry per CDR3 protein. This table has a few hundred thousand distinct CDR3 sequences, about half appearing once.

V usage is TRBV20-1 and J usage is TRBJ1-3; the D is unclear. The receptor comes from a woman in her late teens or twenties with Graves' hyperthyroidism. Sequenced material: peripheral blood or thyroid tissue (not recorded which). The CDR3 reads CSVRATKAGNTIYF. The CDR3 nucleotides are TGCAGTGTACGAGCCACGAAAGCTGGAAACACCATATATTTT.